These 7 T cell receptor beta chains share one sample of origin, sequenced in a study of T cells in Graves' hyperthyroidism and ophthalmopathy. The TCR beta CDR3 regions underwent amplification using RNA transcripts as the source. HTBI primers were used for first-round RT-PCR of the TCR CDR3. TCRdb re-analysed the multiplex PCR reads in MiXCR, keeping a single row per CDR3 protein. The sample comprises hundreds of thousands of distinct CDR3 sequences, about 14% of which are singletons, and approximately 15% rests with the top ten. Sequencing was done on a sample of blood. These receptors all come from a woman aged 40-49 years with Graves' hyperthyroidism.

The J gene is TRBJ1-5, the V gene TRBV6-1; 7 bases are a match to TRBD1. V lost 6 bases to trimming and J lost 6 bases; unmatched junction nucleotides: 11. This CDR3 has 15 amino acids. Germline V gene data show CDR1 as MNHNS and CDR2 as SASEGT. The CDR3 spells CASSPGQAGGQPQHF. The CDR3 nucleotides read TGTGCCAGCAGCCCCGGACAGGCCGGGGGTCAGCCCCAGCATTTT.

This clonotype has at least ten counts. J is TRBJ2-1 and V is TRBV29-1; 8 bases align to TRBD1. V was clipped by 6 bases and J by 7 bases; unmatched bases: 14. Germline V lookup: CDR1 SQVTM, CDR2 ANQGSEA. The CDR3 runs to 15 residues. The DNA for the CDR3 is TGCAGCGTACCTGGGACAGGCCCCATGGAGAATGAGCAGTTCTTC. Residues: CSVPGTGPMENEQFF.

The sample holds a few counts of this clonotype. V usage is TRBV9 and J usage is TRBJ1-4, with TRBD1 matching over 10 bases. Germline lookup yields CDR1 SGDLS and CDR2 YYNGEE. Trimming at V came to 0 bases and at J to 3 bases, leaving 2 bases not matched to a gene. The CDR3 is made up of 16 amino acids. For the CDR3, the DNA is TGTGCCAGCAGCGTAGGACAGGGGGCAGCTAATGAAAAACTGTTTTTT. This encodes CASSVGQGAANEKLFF.

Turning to this clonotype: A much larger clonotype is one base distant, so this may be a read error. The V call is TRBV6-1, the J call TRBJ1-6; D unresolved. The CDR3 spans 14 residues. The germline V gene encodes CDR1 MNHNS and CDR2 SASEGT. Trimming left V 4 bases short and J 7 bases short, with 11 bases between. The chain's CDR3 is CASSGATKNSPLHF. DNA of the CDR3: TGTGCCAGCAGTGGAGCCACCAAGAATTCACCCCTCCACTTT.

This clonotype has just a few counts. The chain has TRBV10-3 and TRBJ2-7, with 11 bases matching TRBD2. The germline V gene encodes CDR1 ENHRY and CDR2 SYGVKD. V trimming: 10 bases; J trimming: 6 bases; junction bases outside the gene matches: 8. The CDR3 is 13 residues long. The CDR3 loop reads CATKLAGDSEQYF. DNA of the CDR3: TGTGCCACCAAACTAGCGGGAGACAGCGAGCAGTACTTC.

Ten or more counts support this clonotype. This chain connects TRBV27 to TRBJ2-7; possible D gene TRBD1, 6 bases. There are 14 residues in the CDR3. The V and J ends lost 6 bases and 4 bases respectively, with 16 bases between them. Germline CDR1 and CDR2: MNHEY and SMNVEV (reference sequence). This CDR3 reads CASSQQGSLYEQYF. The CDR3 coding sequence is TGTGCCAGCAGCCAACAGGGTTCGTTATACGAGCAGTACTTC.

This clonotype was recorded at least ten times. V is TRBV2 and J is TRBJ2-7, with 8 nucleotides matching TRBD2. CDR3 length: 18 residues. The germline gives CDR1 SNHLY, CDR2 FYNNEI. Trimming at V came to 1 base and at J to 3 bases, leaving 14 bases not matched to a gene. The CDR3 DNA is TGTGCCAGCAGTGAAGGGTCCGTAGCGGGAACGCCGGGCTACGAGCAGTACTTC. Protein: CASSEGSVAGTPGYEQYF.